The 31 T cell receptor beta chains below were found in one sample sequenced in a study of cytomegalovirus exposure and HLA in healthy donors. The study ran its PCR with 60 Vbeta and 13 Jbeta primers. TCRdb's table, derived via immunoSEQ multiplex PCR, lists solely in-frame clones and lacks some. In the table there are fewer than 150,000 clones, roughly 78% of which are singletons. Sequenced input: PBMCs. These receptors were obtained from a man aged 30 to 39 in good health and CMV-seronegative.

The V gene is TRBV7-9, the J gene TRBJ2-5; perhaps TRBD2 as D (7 bases). Trimming stripped 4 bases from V and 4 bases from J, with 16 bases between. Germline V gives CDR1 SEHNR, CDR2 FQNEAQ (reference sequence). The CDR3 has 15 residues. Here the CDR3 reads CASSSLGASGETQYF. The DNA for the CDR3 is TGTGCCAGCAGCTCCTTGGGGGCTAGCGGAGAGACCCAGTACTTC.

The rearrangement uses TRBV27 and TRBJ1-5; 7 nucleotides align to TRBD1. Unmatched junction bases numbered 5, after V lost 6 bases and J lost 0 bases. This CDR3 has 15 amino acids. CDR1 MNHEY and CDR2 SMNVEV come from the germline V gene (reference sequence). This CDR3 is CASRRDSGSNQPQHF. CDR3 nucleotides: TGTGCCAGCAGGAGGGACAGTGGTAGCAATCAGCCCCAGCATTTT.

The sample holds one count of this clone. V gene TRBV9 combines with J gene TRBJ1-3; 9 bases line up with TRBD1. CDR1 is SGDLS, CDR2 YYNGEE, per germline. J lost 3 bases, V lost 6 bases, and 7 bases had no gene match. The CDR3 totals 15 residues. CDR3 sequence (DNA): TGTGCCAGCAAATCGACAGGGGGTTTTGGAAACACCATATATTTT. It codes for CASKSTGGFGNTIYF.

This clone was picked up one time. V usage is TRBV5-6 and J usage is TRBJ1-1, with D perhaps TRBD1 (5 bases). This CDR3 is built from 15 residues. Trimming removed 3 bases at V and 2 bases at J, with 14 bases between. CDR1 is SGHDT and CDR2 is YYEEEE in the germline V gene. The CDR3, as DNA: TGTGCCAGCAGCTCTCTGTCAGGGCCAAACACTGAAGCTTTCTTT. This encodes CASSSLSGPNTEAFF.

This rearrangement joins TRBV7-6 to TRBJ1-3; D is undetermined. This CDR3 region has 17 residues. Trimming cost V 4 bases and J 0 bases, with 16 bases left between them. CDR1 is SGHVS, CDR2 FNYEAQ, per germline. The CDR3 DNA is TGTGCCAGCAGCTCCTCAACCGGGTCTAACTCTGGAAACACCATATATTTT. Translated, it gives CASSSSTGSNSGNTIYF.

The chain joins TRBV10-3 to TRBJ2-3; D unclear. V was pared by 6 bases and J by 0 bases, with 10 bases between. Per the germline V gene, CDR1 is ENHRY and CDR2 is SYGVKD. This CDR3 spans 14 amino acids. The CDR3 reads CAIREPGSTDTQYF. The CDR3 DNA reads TGTGCCATCAGGGAGCCCGGGAGCACAGATACGCAGTATTTT.

The rearrangement uses TRBV7-2 and TRBJ1-2; 9 positions match TRBD1. The CDR3 length is 14 residues. Germline trimming cut 5 bases from V and 8 bases from J; bases unmatched to any gene: 9. The germline gives CDR1 SGHTA, CDR2 FQGNSA. The CDR3 protein is CASSRRDRAGGYTF. In DNA, the CDR3 is TGTGCCAGCAGCAGACGGGACAGGGCGGGGGGCTACACCTTC.

There are a few counts of this clone. CDR3 nucleotide sequence: TGTGCCAGCACCACCGGGTATGAAGATAAGACAACTAATGAAAAACTGTTTTTT. Amino acids: CASTTGYEDKTTNEKLFF. This chain joins TRBV28 and TRBJ1-4, with D hard to call. CDR1 and CDR2 from the germline V gene are MDHEN and SYDVKM. This CDR3 is built from 18 residues. The V end lost 7 bases, the J end lost 0 bases, and 21 bases lay between the germline ends. Full variable domain (rest looked up from reference TRBV28 and TRBJ1-4): DVKVTQSSRYLVKRTGEKVFLECVQDMDHENMFWYRQDPGLGLRLIYFSYDVKMKEKGDIPEGYSVSREKKERFSLILESASTNQTSMYLCASTTGYEDKTTNEKLFFGSGTQLSVL.

Only one count was recorded for this clone. The J gene is TRBJ2-5, the V gene TRBV19, with TRBD1 matching over 11 bases. The J call may be faulty, since TRBJ2-7 better matches the DNA end. The CDR3 has 16 amino acids. CDR1 is LNHDA, CDR2 SQIVND, per germline (reference sequence). CDR3 sequence (DNA): TGTGCCAGTAGTAGGGGGACAGGGGGTCGCGGCTACGAGCAGTACTTC. This codes for CASSRGTGGRGYEQYF.

There are a few counts of this clone. This chain joins TRBV7-9 and TRBJ2-3; a possible D gene is TRBD2 (6 bases). Germline V gives CDR1 SEHNR, CDR2 FQNEAQ (reference sequence). V was trimmed by 0 bases and J by 6 bases, leaving 7 bases between them. The CDR3 is made up of 13 amino acids. The CDR3 sequence is CASSLAGGDTQYF. The CDR3 DNA is TGTGCCAGCAGCTTAGCGGGGGGTGATACGCAGTATTTT.

The chain combines TRBV5-5 with TRBJ1-6; no clear D. This CDR3 has 14 residues. V was shortened by 2 bases and J by 9 bases, with 12 bases between the two germline ends. In germline, CDR1 is SGHKS, CDR2 YYEKEE (reference sequence). The CDR3 nucleotides read TGTGCCAGCAGCTTTACCGCGCTTGGTTCACCCCTCCACTTT. Encoded protein: CASSFTALGSPLHF. The whole variable domain, remainder taken from reference TRBV5-5 and TRBJ1-6, is DAGVTQSPTHLIKTRGQQVTLRCSPISGHKSVSWYQQVLGQGPQFIFQYYEKEERGRGNFPDRFSARQFPNYSSELNVNALLLGDSALYLCASSFTALGSPLHFGNGTRLTVT.

The CDR3 DNA sequence: TGTGCCAGCTCACATCCGGGAGGTAGGCTACCCTCTGGGGCCAACGTCCTGACTTTC. Translated, it gives CASSHPGGRLPSGANVLTF. The chain recombines TRBV18 with TRBJ2-6, with 7 bases lining up with TRBD2. Germline V gene sequence: CDR1 KGHSH, CDR2 LQKENI. V gave up 4 bases and J gave up 0 bases; unmatched junction bases: 12. This CDR3 has 19 amino acids.

The chain combines TRBV5-4 with TRBJ2-2, with D tentatively TRBD1 (7 bases). Trimming removed 2 bases from V and 5 bases from J, with 22 bases in between. The CDR3 sequence is 18 residues long. The germline V gene encodes CDR1 SGHNT and CDR2 YYREEE (reference sequence). The CDR3 is CASSFLRRQGGWTGELFF. In nucleotides, the CDR3 is TGTGCCAGCAGCTTTTTACGTCGACAGGGAGGTTGGACCGGGGAGCTGTTTTTT.

This clone came up once. V gene TRBV18 combines with J gene TRBJ2-7, with D maybe TRBD2 (7 bases). V shed 0 bases and J shed 6 bases, with 9 bases lying between them. The CDR3 runs to 13 residues. CDR1 and CDR2 (germline): KGHSH, LQKENI. CDR3 sequence: CASSPPRGGEQYF. The CDR3 nucleotides read TGTGCCAGCTCACCACCAAGGGGGGGCGAGCAGTACTTC. The whole variable domain, remainder taken from reference TRBV18 and TRBJ2-7, is NAGVMQNPRHLVRRRGQEARLRCSPMKGHSHVYWYRQLPEEGLKFMVYLQKENIIDESGMPKERFSAEFPKEGPSILRIQQVVRGDSAAYFCASSPPRGGEQYFGPGTRLTVT.

The rearrangement uses TRBV11-2 and TRBJ1-4, with TRBD1 identical over 12 bases. CDR3 size: 17 residues. Germline V gene sequence: CDR1 SGHAT, CDR2 FQNNGV. Trimming removed 3 bases from V and 14 bases from J; junction bases left unmatched: 16. The CDR3 DNA sequence: TGTGCCAGCAGCTTCACCGTCGGGACAGGGGGCGATAGGGGGCTGTTTTTT. Protein product: CASSFTVGTGGDRGLFF.

V is TRBV28 and J is TRBJ2-3; 11 nucleotides line up with TRBD2. Trimming cost V 2 bases and J 6 bases; bases outside gene matches: 4. Germline-derived CDR1 and CDR2 are MDHEN and SYDVKM. The CDR3 length is 15 residues. The chain's CDR3 is CASSLIAGGQDTQYF. DNA for the CDR3: TGTGCCAGCAGTTTAATAGCGGGGGGGCAGGATACGCAGTATTTT.

The genes are TRBV5-1 and TRBJ2-3; 7 positions agree with TRBD1. The V segment lost 3 bases and the J segment 2 bases; nucleotides outside the gene matches: 6. Germline V CDR1 and CDR2: SGHRS, YFSETQ. The CDR3 runs to 15 residues. The CDR3 loop is CASSSRQGNTDTQYF. CDR3 nucleotides: TGCGCCAGCAGCTCCAGACAGGGTAACACAGATACGCAGTATTTT. Based on the CDR3 plus reference TRBV5-1 and TRBJ2-3, the full variable domain is KAGVTQTPRYLIKTRGQQVTLSCSPISGHRSVSWYQQTPGQGLQFLFEYFSETQRNKGNFPGRFSGRQFSNSRSEMNVSTLELGDSALYLCASSSRQGNTDTQYFGPGTRLTVL.

The chain links TRBV28 to TRBJ1-5; D ambiguous. The CDR3 runs to 13 residues. CDR1 is MDHEN and CDR2 is SYDVKM in the germline V gene. Trimming shortened V by 1 base and J by 6 bases, and 7 bases separated the two germline ends. The CDR3 DNA reads as TGTGCCAGCAGTTTATTACGGAGTCAGCCCCAGCATTTT. Translated: CASSLLRSQPQHF.

This clone has a single count. This chain uses TRBV27 with TRBJ2-3; D gene unclear. Trimming pared 6 bases from V and 0 bases from J, leaving 4 bases between. The CDR3 has 12 amino acids. Germline-derived CDR1 and CDR2 are MNHEY and SMNVEV (reference sequence). The CDR3 here is CASRTSTDTQYF. CDR3 DNA: TGTGCCAGCAGGACTAGCACAGATACGCAGTATTTT.

The chain links TRBV6-5 to TRBJ2-5, with D possibly being TRBD1 (5 bases). This CDR3 spans 16 amino acids. The ends were cut back, 3 bases at V and 5 bases at J, with 19 bases in the middle. CDR1 MNHEY and CDR2 SVGAGI come from the germline V gene. The CDR3 loop reads CASSYSWGRRRETQYF. The CDR3, as DNA: TGTGCCAGCAGTTATAGCTGGGGCCGAAGACGGGAGACCCAGTACTTC.

The rearrangement links TRBV2 to TRBJ1-1; tentatively, D is TRBD1 (6 bases). The ends were cut back, 6 bases at V and 8 bases at J, with 10 bases in the middle. The CDR3 sequence is 11 residues long. Germline loops: CDR1 SNHLY, CDR2 FYNNEI. The CDR3 DNA is TGTGCCAGCAGGTCACAGGGAGAAGCTTTCTTT. Amino acids: CASRSQGEAFF.

J is TRBJ1-2 and V is TRBV27, with D possibly being TRBD1 (5 bases). CDR1 is MNHEY and CDR2 is SMNVEV in the germline V gene (reference sequence). V lost 7 bases and J lost 2, with 17 bases in between. CDR3 size: 15 residues. CDR3 region: CASTIRRAGNYGYTF. CDR3 coding DNA: TGTGCCAGCACCATCAGGAGGGCAGGGAACTATGGCTACACCTTC.

The chain recombines TRBV6-5 with TRBJ1-1, with D hard to call. The V gene's germline CDR1 is MNHEY and CDR2 SVGAGI. The V end was cut by 2 bases, the J end by 5 bases, with 12 bases between. This CDR3 is built from 14 residues. The CDR3 loop is CASSYGRGRTEAFF. CDR3 nucleotides: TGTGCCAGCAGTTACGGGAGAGGGAGGACTGAAGCTTTCTTT.

The table lists this clone with a count of one. This chain connects TRBV5-1 to TRBJ1-5; no definite D call. This CDR3 has 16 amino acids. V lost 0 bases, J lost 3 bases, and 13 bases lay in between. The germline V gene has CDR1 SGHRS and CDR2 YFSETQ. This chain's CDR3 is CASSLEWQSINQPQHF. The CDR3 DNA reads as TGCGCCAGCAGCTTGGAATGGCAGTCAATCAATCAGCCCCAGCATTTT.

The rearrangement links TRBV5-1 to TRBJ2-3; TRBD1 matches 9 bases. The V gene's germline CDR1 is SGHRS and CDR2 YFSETQ. Germline trimming cut 0 bases from V and 2 bases from J; bases unmatched to any gene: 4. CDR3 length: 16 amino acids. CDR3 DNA: TGCGCCAGCAGCTTGGATGGGACAGGGTACACAGATACGCAGTATTTT. This codes for CASSLDGTGYTDTQYF. Based on the CDR3 plus reference TRBV5-1 and TRBJ2-3, the full variable domain is KAGVTQTPRYLIKTRGQQVTLSCSPISGHRSVSWYQQTPGQGLQFLFEYFSETQRNKGNFPGRFSGRQFSNSRSEMNVSTLELGDSALYLCASSLDGTGYTDTQYFGPGTRLTVL.

The chain carries TRBV5-4 and TRBJ1-2; TRBD1 agrees at 10 bases. This CDR3 is 13 amino acids long. Germline assignment: CDR1 SGHNT and CDR2 YYREEE (reference sequence). With V trimmed by 3 bases and J by 4 bases, 0 bases remained unmatched. CDR3 bases: TGTGCCAGCAGCTGGACAGGGGGCTATGGCTACACCTTC. This codes for CASSWTGGYGYTF.

The chain uses TRBV14 and TRBJ2-1; D is uncertain. The V end lost 1 base, the J end lost 8 bases, and 6 bases lay between the germline ends. The CDR3 is made up of 12 amino acids. Germline assignment: CDR1 SGHDN and CDR2 FVKESK. The CDR3 spells CASSQGSYEQFF. DNA for the CDR3: TGTGCCAGCAGCCAAGGTAGTTATGAGCAGTTCTTC.

V is TRBV10-3 and J is TRBJ1-5; no firm D call. In germline, CDR1 is ENHRY, CDR2 SYGVKD. The CDR3 consists of 15 residues. Between the trimmed V and J ends, which lost 0 bases and 1 base, there was a span of 7 bases. CDR3 region: CAISESAGSNQPQHF. In DNA, the CDR3 is TGTGCCATCAGTGAGTCGGCGGGAAGCAATCAGCCCCAGCATTTT.

The rearrangement uses TRBV11-2 and TRBJ2-7; 12 bases are a match to TRBD1. The CDR3 has 13 residues. From germline, CDR1 is SGHAT and CDR2 FQNNGV. The V segment lost 5 bases and the J segment 6 bases; nucleotides outside the gene matches: 2. CDR3 protein: CASSRDRGREQYF. CDR3 nucleotide sequence: TGTGCCAGCAGCCGGGACAGGGGGCGCGAGCAGTACTTC.

The rearrangement links TRBV27 to TRBJ2-7; 10 bases are a match to TRBD1. The V segment lost 4 bases and the J segment 7 bases; nucleotides outside the gene matches: 10. This CDR3 contains 15 residues. Germline V gene sequence: CDR1 MNHEY, CDR2 SMNVEV (reference sequence). Here the CDR3 reads CASSSTGTGVKEQYF. CDR3 bases: TGTGCCAGCAGTTCCACCGGGACAGGGGTTAAGGAGCAGTACTTC.

This chain connects TRBV2 to TRBJ1-1, with D hard to call. V lost 4 bases and J lost 8, with 14 bases in between. CDR3 length equals 13 residues. In germline, CDR1 is SNHLY, CDR2 FYNNEI. The CDR3 DNA reads TGTGCCAGCAGTGGGACTACCCGGTCGGAAGCTTTCTTT. Translation gives CASSGTTRSEAFF.